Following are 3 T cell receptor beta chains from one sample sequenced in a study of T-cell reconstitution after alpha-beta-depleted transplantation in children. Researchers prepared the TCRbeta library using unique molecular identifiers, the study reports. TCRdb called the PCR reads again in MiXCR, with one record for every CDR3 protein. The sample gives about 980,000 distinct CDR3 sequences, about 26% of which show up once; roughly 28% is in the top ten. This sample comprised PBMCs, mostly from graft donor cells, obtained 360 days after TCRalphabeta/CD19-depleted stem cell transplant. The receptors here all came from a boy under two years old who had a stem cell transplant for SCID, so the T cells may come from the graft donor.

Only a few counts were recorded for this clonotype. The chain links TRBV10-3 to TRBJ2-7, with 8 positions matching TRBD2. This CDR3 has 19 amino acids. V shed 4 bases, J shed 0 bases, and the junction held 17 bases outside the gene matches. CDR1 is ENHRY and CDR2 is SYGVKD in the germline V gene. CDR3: CAISGAPGAGALSSYEQYF. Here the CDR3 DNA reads TGTGCCATCAGTGGGGCCCCGGGAGCGGGGGCTCTGAGCTCCTACGAGCAGTACTTC.

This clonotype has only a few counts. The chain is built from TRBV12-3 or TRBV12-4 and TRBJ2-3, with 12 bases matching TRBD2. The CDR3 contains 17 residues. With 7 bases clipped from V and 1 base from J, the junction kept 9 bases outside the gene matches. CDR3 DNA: TGTGCCAGCATGGGGCTAGCGGGGGGGCCGGGCACAGATACGCAGTATTTT. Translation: CASMGLAGGPGTDTQYF.

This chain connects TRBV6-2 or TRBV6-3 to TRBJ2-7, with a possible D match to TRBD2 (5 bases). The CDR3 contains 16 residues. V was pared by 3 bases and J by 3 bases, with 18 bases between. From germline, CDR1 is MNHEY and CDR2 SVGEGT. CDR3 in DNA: TGTGCCAGCAGTTATGGGTTTGGGCAGGAGGACTACGAGCAGTACTTC. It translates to CASSYGFGQEDYEQYF.